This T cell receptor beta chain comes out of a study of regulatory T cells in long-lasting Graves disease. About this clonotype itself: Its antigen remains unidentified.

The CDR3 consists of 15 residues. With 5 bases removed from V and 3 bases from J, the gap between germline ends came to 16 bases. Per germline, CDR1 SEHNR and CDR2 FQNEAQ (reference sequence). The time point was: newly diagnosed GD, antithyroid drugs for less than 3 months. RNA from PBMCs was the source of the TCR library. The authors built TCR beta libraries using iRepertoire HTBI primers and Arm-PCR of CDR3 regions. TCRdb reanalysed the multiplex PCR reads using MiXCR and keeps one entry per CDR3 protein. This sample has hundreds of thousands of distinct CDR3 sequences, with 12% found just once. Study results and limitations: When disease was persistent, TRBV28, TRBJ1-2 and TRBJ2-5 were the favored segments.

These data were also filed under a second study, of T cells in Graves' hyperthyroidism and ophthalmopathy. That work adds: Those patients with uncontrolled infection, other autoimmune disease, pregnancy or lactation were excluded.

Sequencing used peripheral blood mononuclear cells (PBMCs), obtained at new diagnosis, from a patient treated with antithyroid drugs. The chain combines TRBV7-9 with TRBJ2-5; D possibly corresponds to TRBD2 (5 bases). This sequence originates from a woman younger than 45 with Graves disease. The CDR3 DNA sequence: TGTGCCAGCAGCGGAAAGATGGGGAGAAAAGAGACCCAGTACTTC. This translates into CASSGKMGRKETQYF. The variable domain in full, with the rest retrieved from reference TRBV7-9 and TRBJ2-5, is DTGVSQNPRHKITKRGQNVTFRCDPISEHNRLYWYRQTLGQGPEFLTYFQNEAQLEKSRLLSDRFSAERPKGSFSTLEIQRTEQGDSAMYLCASSGKMGRKETQYFGPGTRLLVL.